The clone carrying this T cell receptor (beta chain) occurred once. This sample was included in a study of PD-L1 blockade in urothelial cancer. About the study: Bladder-origin urothelial cancer in males described about 85% of the roughly 29 patients. Blood was evaluated 3 weeks (second dose) and 6 weeks after therapy began.

Synthetic TCR analog templates were spiked into each PCR. This table comes from immunoSEQ multiplex PCR, and its TCRdb copy is limited to in-frame clones, with some not included. Of almost 90,000 clones listed, 84% were seen once; the top ten hold 2% to 2.5%. The sample's time point: pretreatment peripheral blood. Patients were living with locally advanced or metastatic urothelial carcinoma. The CDR3 has 18 residues. Germline V lookup: CDR1 SGHAT, CDR2 FQNNGV. V gave up 4 bases and J gave up 6 bases; unmatched junction bases: 14. This clonotype was obtained from a man aged 60 to 69 with urothelial cancer. The chain carries TRBV11-2 and TRBJ2-3; TRBD2 aligns across 12 bases. Sample: PBMCs, taken around atezolizumab (anti-PD-L1) treatment. The CDR3 coding sequence is TGTGCCAGCAGCTATAGACTAGCGGGAGCTAGCGCGGGGGATACGCAGTATTTT. Translation gives CASSYRLAGASAGDTQYF.